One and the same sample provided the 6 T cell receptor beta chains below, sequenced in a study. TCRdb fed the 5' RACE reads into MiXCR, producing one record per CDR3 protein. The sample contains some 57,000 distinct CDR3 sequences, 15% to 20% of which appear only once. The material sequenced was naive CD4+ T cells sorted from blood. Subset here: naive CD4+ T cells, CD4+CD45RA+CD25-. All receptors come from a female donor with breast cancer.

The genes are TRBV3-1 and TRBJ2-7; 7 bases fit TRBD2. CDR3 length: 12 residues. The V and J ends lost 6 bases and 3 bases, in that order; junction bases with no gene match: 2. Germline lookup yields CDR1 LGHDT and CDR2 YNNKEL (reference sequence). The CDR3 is CASSLADYEQYF. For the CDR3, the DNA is TGTGCCAGCAGTCTAGCGGACTACGAGCAGTACTTC.

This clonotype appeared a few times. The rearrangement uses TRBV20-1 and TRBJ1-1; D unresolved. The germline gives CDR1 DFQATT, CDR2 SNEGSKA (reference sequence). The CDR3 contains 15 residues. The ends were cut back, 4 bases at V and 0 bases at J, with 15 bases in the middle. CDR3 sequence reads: CSANREAPMNTEAFF. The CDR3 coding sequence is TGCAGTGCTAATAGAGAGGCCCCTATGAACACTGAAGCTTTCTTT.

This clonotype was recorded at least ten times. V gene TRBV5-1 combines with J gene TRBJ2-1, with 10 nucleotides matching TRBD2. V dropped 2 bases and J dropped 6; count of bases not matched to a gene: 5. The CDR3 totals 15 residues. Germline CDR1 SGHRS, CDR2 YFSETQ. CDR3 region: CASSFLAGVLNEQFF. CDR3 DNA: TGCGCCAGCAGCTTCCTAGCGGGAGTACTCAATGAGCAGTTCTTC.

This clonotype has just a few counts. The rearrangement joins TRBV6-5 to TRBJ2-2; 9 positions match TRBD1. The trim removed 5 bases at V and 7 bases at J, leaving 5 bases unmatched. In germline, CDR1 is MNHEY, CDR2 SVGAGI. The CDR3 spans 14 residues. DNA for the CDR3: TGTGCCAGCAGTGGACAGGGGCAGGGCGGGGAGCTGTTTTTT. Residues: CASSGQGQGGELFF.

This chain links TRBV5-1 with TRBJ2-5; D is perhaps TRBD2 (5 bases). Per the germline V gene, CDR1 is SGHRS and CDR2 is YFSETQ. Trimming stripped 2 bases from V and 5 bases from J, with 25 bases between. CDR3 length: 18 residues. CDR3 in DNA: TGCGCCAGCAGCTTCCGATCCCTCTCGGGGAACAACCCCGAGACCCAGTACTTC. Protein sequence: CASSFRSLSGNNPETQYF.

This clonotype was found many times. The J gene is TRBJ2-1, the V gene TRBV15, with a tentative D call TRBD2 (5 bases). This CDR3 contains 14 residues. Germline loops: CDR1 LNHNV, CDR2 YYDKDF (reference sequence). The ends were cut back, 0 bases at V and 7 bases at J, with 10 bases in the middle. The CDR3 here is CATSRDRWENEQFF. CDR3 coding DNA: TGTGCCACCAGCAGAGATCGATGGGAGAATGAGCAGTTCTTC. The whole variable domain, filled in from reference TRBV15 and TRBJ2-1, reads DAMVIQNPRYQVTQFGKPVTLSCSQTLNHNVMYWYQQKSSQAPKLLFHYYDKDFNNEADTPDNFQSRRPNTSFCFLDIRSPGLGDTAMYLCATSRDRWENEQFFGPGTRLTVL.